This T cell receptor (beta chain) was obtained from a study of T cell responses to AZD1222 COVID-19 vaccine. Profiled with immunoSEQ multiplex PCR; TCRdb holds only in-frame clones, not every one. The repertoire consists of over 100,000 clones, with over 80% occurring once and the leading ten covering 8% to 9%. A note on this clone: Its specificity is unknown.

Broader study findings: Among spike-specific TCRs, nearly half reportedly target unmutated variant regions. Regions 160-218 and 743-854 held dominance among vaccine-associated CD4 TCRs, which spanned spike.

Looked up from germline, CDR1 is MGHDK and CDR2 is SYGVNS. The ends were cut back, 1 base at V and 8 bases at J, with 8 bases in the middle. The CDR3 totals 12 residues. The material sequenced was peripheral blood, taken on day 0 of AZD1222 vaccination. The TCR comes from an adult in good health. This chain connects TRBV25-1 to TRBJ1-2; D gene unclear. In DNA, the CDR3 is TGTGCCAGCAGTGAATTCCGGCGCGGCTACACCTTC. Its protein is CASSEFRRGYTF.